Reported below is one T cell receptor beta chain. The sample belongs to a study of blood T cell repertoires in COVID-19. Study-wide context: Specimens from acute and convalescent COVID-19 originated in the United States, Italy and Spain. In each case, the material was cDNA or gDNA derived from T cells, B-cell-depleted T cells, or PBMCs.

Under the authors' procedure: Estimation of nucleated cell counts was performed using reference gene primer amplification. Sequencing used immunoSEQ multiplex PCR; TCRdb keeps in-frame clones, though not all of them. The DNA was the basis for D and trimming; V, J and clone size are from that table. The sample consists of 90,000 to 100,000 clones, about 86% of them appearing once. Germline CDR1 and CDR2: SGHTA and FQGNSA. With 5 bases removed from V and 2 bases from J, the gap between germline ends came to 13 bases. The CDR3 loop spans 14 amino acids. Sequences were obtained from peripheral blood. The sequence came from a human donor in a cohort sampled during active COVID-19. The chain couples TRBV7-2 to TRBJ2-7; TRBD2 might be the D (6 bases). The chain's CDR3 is CASSTRDFAYEQYF. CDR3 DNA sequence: TGTGCCAGCAGCACCCGGGACTTCGCCTACGAGCAGTACTTC.